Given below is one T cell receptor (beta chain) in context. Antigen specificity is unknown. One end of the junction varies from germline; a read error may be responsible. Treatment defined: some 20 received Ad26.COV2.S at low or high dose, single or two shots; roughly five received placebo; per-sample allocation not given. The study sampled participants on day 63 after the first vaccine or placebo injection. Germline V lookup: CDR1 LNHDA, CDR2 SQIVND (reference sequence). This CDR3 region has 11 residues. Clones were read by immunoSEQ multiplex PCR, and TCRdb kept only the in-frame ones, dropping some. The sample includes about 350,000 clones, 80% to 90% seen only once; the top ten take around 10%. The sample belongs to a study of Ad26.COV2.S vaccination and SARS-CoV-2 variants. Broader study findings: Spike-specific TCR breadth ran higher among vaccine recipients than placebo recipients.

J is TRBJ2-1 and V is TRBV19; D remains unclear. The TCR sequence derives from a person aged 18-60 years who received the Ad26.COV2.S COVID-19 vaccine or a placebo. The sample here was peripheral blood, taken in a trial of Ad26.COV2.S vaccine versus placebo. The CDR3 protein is CASSFGDEQFF. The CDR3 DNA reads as TGTGCAAGTAGCTTTGGGGATGAGCAGTTCTTC.